The rows below give T cell receptor beta chains drawn from one sample of a study of technical replicates of blood from four donors. Profiled with immunoSEQ multiplex PCR; TCRdb holds only in-frame clones, not every one. The repertoire holds more than 90,000 clones, with approximately 94% as singletons. The sample consisted of T cells isolated from PBMCs. The receptor source for this set is a human donor in good health. CDR3s include the opening cysteine and the closing phenylalanine or tryptophan. A D gene is named only where the DNA matches it firmly. Size is omitted from some rows. Given values are once, few, many or a class for expanded clones.

CDR3nt: TGCAGCACTTTGCACTCCTACGAGCAGTACTTC
CDR3aa: CSTLHSYEQYF
j_gene: TRBJ2-7
abundance: -
v_gene: TRBV29-1
d_gene: -

CDR3nt: TGCAGCGTCGGTCGGGGGGACACTGAAGCTTTCTTT
CDR3aa: CSVGRGDTEAFF
j_gene: TRBJ1-1
abundance: -
v_gene: TRBV29-1
d_gene: -

CDR3nt: TGTGCCAGCAGCTGGGGCCCAGGAAACACCATATATTTT
CDR3aa: CASSWGPGNTIYF
j_gene: TRBJ1-3
abundance: -
v_gene: TRBV5-6
d_gene: -

CDR3nt: TGTGCCAGCAGCATAGCGGGGGGCACTGAAGCTTTCTTT
CDR3aa: CASSIAGGTEAFF
j_gene: TRBJ1-1
abundance: -
v_gene: TRBV7-9
d_gene: -

CDR3nt: TGTGCCAGCGGGCGACCGAACGTTGAGTACTTC
CDR3aa: CASGRPNVEYF
j_gene: TRBJ2-7
abundance: -
v_gene: TRBV28
d_gene: -

CDR3nt: TGTGCCAGTGATACAGGGGGCGCATTCACCTACGAGCAGTACTTC
CDR3aa: CASDTGGAFTYEQYF
j_gene: TRBJ2-7
abundance: -
v_gene: TRBV28
d_gene: TRBD1

CDR3nt: TGCGCCAGCAGCCAAGAACAGGGGTCCCTACGCGAGCAGTACTTC
CDR3aa: CASSQEQGSLREQYF
j_gene: TRBJ2-7
abundance: -
v_gene: TRBV4-1
d_gene: TRBD1

CDR3nt: TGTGCCAGCACTCCACGTGGGAGGTTCTCCTACGAGCAGTACTTC
CDR3aa: CASTPRGRFSYEQYF
j_gene: TRBJ2-7
abundance: -
v_gene: TRBV5-6
d_gene: -

CDR3nt: TGTGCCAGCTCAGAAGGACAGGAGGCCGGGGAGCTGTTTTTT
CDR3aa: CASSEGQEAGELFF
j_gene: TRBJ2-2
abundance: -
v_gene: TRBV18
d_gene: TRBD1

CDR3nt: TGTGCCAGCAGTGGCCTAGGAGAGCAGTTCTTC
CDR3aa: CASSGLGEQFF
j_gene: TRBJ2-1
abundance: -
v_gene: TRBV2
d_gene: -

CDR3nt: TGTGCCAGCAGTACTACGGGTTCTGGAAACACCATATATTTT
CDR3aa: CASSTTGSGNTIYF
j_gene: TRBJ1-3
abundance: -
v_gene: TRBV2
d_gene: -

CDR3nt: TGTGCCAGCAGCTCCAACCCGCTGACTAGCGGGGGGGCGGGGTTCTTC
CDR3aa: CASSSNPLTSGGAGFF
j_gene: TRBJ2-1
abundance: -
v_gene: TRBV5-4
d_gene: TRBD2

CDR3nt: TGTGCCAGCAGCCCGGCAGGGGAGAACACCGGGGAGCTGTTTTTT
CDR3aa: CASSPAGENTGELFF
j_gene: TRBJ2-2
abundance: -
v_gene: TRBV4-2
d_gene: -

CDR3nt: TGTGCCAGCAGTGAGATAGCGAACGCCTACAATGAGCAGTTCTTC
CDR3aa: CASSEIANAYNEQFF
j_gene: TRBJ2-1
abundance: -
v_gene: TRBV2
d_gene: -

CDR3nt: TGTGCCAGCAGCTTAGGACAGTTTAATTCACCCCTCCACTTT
CDR3aa: CASSLGQFNSPLHF
j_gene: TRBJ1-6
abundance: -
v_gene: TRBV7-3
d_gene: -

CDR3nt: TGTGCCAGCAGCTTATTGAGCGGTGGGGACAATGAGCAGTTCTTC
CDR3aa: CASSLLSGGDNEQFF
j_gene: TRBJ2-1
abundance: -
v_gene: TRBV7-9
d_gene: -

CDR3nt: TGTGCCAGCAGCAACTGGGGGACAGGGGGCTCTAGAAACACCATATATTTT
CDR3aa: CASSNWGTGGSRNTIYF
j_gene: TRBJ1-3
abundance: once
v_gene: TRBV11-2
d_gene: TRBD1

CDR3nt: TGTGCCGTTTTCACAGGGGGACTCCGAGGCTACACCTTC
CDR3aa: CAVFTGGLRGYTF
j_gene: TRBJ1-2
abundance: once
v_gene: TRBV7-8
d_gene: TRBD1

CDR3nt: TGTGCCAGTAGTCCCCGGGGGGAAGCGAACACTGAAGCTTTCTTT
CDR3aa: CASSPRGEANTEAFF
j_gene: TRBJ1-1
abundance: -
v_gene: TRBV19
d_gene: -

CDR3nt: TGTGCCAGCAGCAGGGAATCTAATGAAAAACTGTTTTTT
CDR3aa: CASSRESNEKLFF
j_gene: TRBJ1-4
abundance: once
v_gene: TRBV2
d_gene: -

CDR3nt: TGTGCCAGCAGTTACACTCCGACTGCCAACTATGGCTACACCTTC
CDR3aa: CASSYTPTANYGYTF
j_gene: TRBJ1-2
abundance: -
v_gene: TRBV6-5
d_gene: -

CDR3nt: TGTGCCAGCAGCTTCCCCGGGGGGGAGCAGTACTTC
CDR3aa: CASSFPGGEQYF
j_gene: TRBJ2-7
abundance: -
v_gene: TRBV5-8
d_gene: TRBD2

CDR3nt: TGTGCCAGCACCCGTCCGGAAGAGACCCAGTACTTC
CDR3aa: CASTRPEETQYF
j_gene: TRBJ2-5
abundance: -
v_gene: TRBV7-6
d_gene: -

CDR3nt: TGTGCCAGCAAAAATCGGGTACTGCGGGTGAACACTGAAGCTTTCTTT
CDR3aa: CASKNRVLRVNTEAFF
j_gene: TRBJ1-1
abundance: -
v_gene: TRBV5-5
d_gene: -

CDR3nt: TGTGCCAGCAGTGTATTCGCCGGGGAGCTGTTTTTT
CDR3aa: CASSVFAGELFF
j_gene: TRBJ2-2
abundance: -
v_gene: TRBV6-5
d_gene: -

CDR3nt: TGTGCCAGCACCCCCTCTAGAGGGGGGGCCCACGAGCAGTACTTC
CDR3aa: CASTPSRGGAHEQYF
j_gene: TRBJ2-7
abundance: -
v_gene: TRBV28
d_gene: -

CDR3nt: TGTGCCAGCAGCGACCCCTGGGAGGGTGGGGATAATGAAAAACTGTTTTTT
CDR3aa: CASSDPWEGGDNEKLFF
j_gene: TRBJ1-4
abundance: -
v_gene: TRBV9
d_gene: -

CDR3nt: TGTGCCAGTAGTCCGGGGGGGGTATGGGACGGGGAGCAGTTCTTC
CDR3aa: CASSPGGVWDGEQFF
j_gene: TRBJ2-1
abundance: once
v_gene: TRBV19
d_gene: TRBD2

CDR3nt: TGCGCCAGCAAGGAGAATAGCAATCAGCCCCAGCATTTT
CDR3aa: CASKENSNQPQHF
j_gene: TRBJ1-5
abundance: -
v_gene: TRBV10-2
d_gene: -

CDR3nt: TGTGCCATCAGTGAACGGGGACAGGGTCCTTTCTACGAGCAGTACTTC
CDR3aa: CAISERGQGPFYEQYF
j_gene: TRBJ2-7
abundance: -
v_gene: TRBV10-3
d_gene: TRBD1

CDR3nt: TGCGCCAGCAGCCGCGGCTCGGGGGGATACGAGCAGTACTTC
CDR3aa: CASSRGSGGYEQYF
j_gene: TRBJ2-7
abundance: -
v_gene: TRBV5-1
d_gene: TRBD2

CDR3nt: TGTGCCAGCAGCTTGGGGGCTCCGGCTGCCTCTGGCTACACCTTC
CDR3aa: CASSLGAPAASGYTF
j_gene: TRBJ1-2
abundance: -
v_gene: TRBV5-6
d_gene: -

CDR3nt: TGTGCCACCTCGGACAGCCTCAATCAGCCCCAGCATTTT
CDR3aa: CATSDSLNQPQHF
j_gene: TRBJ1-5
abundance: -
v_gene: TRBV18
d_gene: -

CDR3nt: TGTGCCAGCAGCTTAACGGCAGGCTCTGGAAACACCATATATTTT
CDR3aa: CASSLTAGSGNTIYF
j_gene: TRBJ1-3
abundance: -
v_gene: TRBV7-3
d_gene: -

CDR3nt: TGTGCCAGCAGTTTACACACCGGGAGCCTAAGCTACGAGCAGTACTTC
CDR3aa: CASSLHTGSLSYEQYF
j_gene: TRBJ2-7
abundance: few
v_gene: TRBV27
d_gene: -

CDR3nt: TGTGCAAGTCGCCCCCTCTGGGGCCTAATGTGGCAGCCCCAGCATTTT
CDR3aa: CASRPLWGLMWQPQHF
j_gene: TRBJ1-5
abundance: -
v_gene: TRBV12-2
d_gene: -

CDR3nt: TGTGCCAGCAGCCTTCTGACAACCGGAAACACCATATATTTT
CDR3aa: CASSLLTTGNTIYF
j_gene: TRBJ1-3
abundance: -
v_gene: TRBV7-9
d_gene: -

CDR3nt: TGCGCCAGCAGCCAACCCGGGACAGGGGTAGCTTTCTTT
CDR3aa: CASSQPGTGVAFF
j_gene: TRBJ1-1
abundance: -
v_gene: TRBV4-1
d_gene: TRBD1

CDR3nt: TGTGCCAGCAGTTACAGGAGAAGACGAGAGACCCAGTACTTC
CDR3aa: CASSYRRRRETQYF
j_gene: TRBJ2-5
abundance: -
v_gene: TRBV6-5
d_gene: -

CDR3nt: TGCGCCAGCCTCGATCGTTTCAGGGGGCCTCCAAAAGGCTCTGGGGCCAACGTCCTGACTTTC
CDR3aa: CASLDRFRGPPKGSGANVLTF
j_gene: TRBJ2-6
abundance: -
v_gene: TRBV4-1
d_gene: TRBD1

CDR3nt: TGTGCCAGCAGCTATAGCGGCCAAGAGACCCAGTACTTC
CDR3aa: CASSYSGQETQYF
j_gene: TRBJ2-5
abundance: -
v_gene: TRBV27
d_gene: -

CDR3nt: TGCGCCAGCAGCCAAACATCGGGGGGGGCCTCCTACGAGCAGTACTTC
CDR3aa: CASSQTSGGASYEQYF
j_gene: TRBJ2-7
abundance: -
v_gene: TRBV4-1
d_gene: TRBD2

CDR3nt: TGTGCCAGCGTACAGGGAGTCGACAATCAGCCCCAGCATTTT
CDR3aa: CASVQGVDNQPQHF
j_gene: TRBJ1-5
abundance: -
v_gene: TRBV18
d_gene: -

CDR3nt: TGCAGCGTTGTAGCGGGGGCGTCAGGCTACGAGCAGTACTTC
CDR3aa: CSVVAGASGYEQYF
j_gene: TRBJ2-7
abundance: -
v_gene: TRBV29-1
d_gene: TRBD2

CDR3nt: TGTGCCAGTTCAGTTGAAGCTTTCTTT
CDR3aa: CASSVEAFF
j_gene: TRBJ1-1
abundance: few
v_gene: TRBV2
d_gene: -

CDR3nt: TGTGCCAGCAGCTTAGAGACAGGAGGCAACTATGGCTACACCTTC
CDR3aa: CASSLETGGNYGYTF
j_gene: TRBJ1-2
abundance: -
v_gene: TRBV7-9
d_gene: -

CDR3nt: TGTGCCAGCATCTCGGGGGAGACCCAGTACTTC
CDR3aa: CASISGETQYF
j_gene: TRBJ2-5
abundance: -
v_gene: TRBV6-6
d_gene: -

CDR3nt: TGTGCCTGGAACAGGGGCCTTAACTCTGGAAACACCATATATTTT
CDR3aa: CAWNRGLNSGNTIYF
j_gene: TRBJ1-3
abundance: -
v_gene: TRBV30
d_gene: TRBD1

CDR3nt: TGCGCCAGCAGCCGGGGACAGACTGAAGCTTTCTTT
CDR3aa: CASSRGQTEAFF
j_gene: TRBJ1-1
abundance: -
v_gene: TRBV5-1
d_gene: TRBD1

CDR3nt: TGTGCCAGCAGGGGCTTTGAAAAACTGTTTTTT
CDR3aa: CASRGFEKLFF
j_gene: TRBJ1-4
abundance: once
v_gene: TRBV2
d_gene: -

CDR3nt: TGTGCCAGCTCGCGCGACAGGGTGCTCTTCGAGCAGTACTTC
CDR3aa: CASSRDRVLFEQYF
j_gene: TRBJ2-7
abundance: -
v_gene: TRBV18
d_gene: TRBD1

CDR3nt: TGTGCCAGCATCCTCAACCAAGGGGTGATGAACACTGAAGCTTTCTTT
CDR3aa: CASILNQGVMNTEAFF
j_gene: TRBJ1-1
abundance: -
v_gene: TRBV6-6
d_gene: -

CDR3nt: TGTGCCTGGAGTCTCCTTGGACAGGTAGCGCAGCCCCAGCATTTT
CDR3aa: CAWSLLGQVAQPQHF
j_gene: TRBJ1-5
abundance: -
v_gene: TRBV30
d_gene: TRBD1

CDR3nt: TGTGCCAGCAGCTTGGGAAGCGGGGGGGCCTACGAGCAGTACTTC
CDR3aa: CASSLGSGGAYEQYF
j_gene: TRBJ2-7
abundance: medium-sized
v_gene: TRBV5-4
d_gene: TRBD2

CDR3nt: TGTGCCAGCTCACCACGAGTGGGTCGGGCCCAGTACTTC
CDR3aa: CASSPRVGRAQYF
j_gene: TRBJ2-5
abundance: -
v_gene: TRBV18
d_gene: -

CDR3nt: TGTGCCAGCAGCGATTGGGACTCGGCCCCAAATGAGCAGTTCTTC
CDR3aa: CASSDWDSAPNEQFF
j_gene: TRBJ2-1
abundance: -
v_gene: TRBV11-3
d_gene: -